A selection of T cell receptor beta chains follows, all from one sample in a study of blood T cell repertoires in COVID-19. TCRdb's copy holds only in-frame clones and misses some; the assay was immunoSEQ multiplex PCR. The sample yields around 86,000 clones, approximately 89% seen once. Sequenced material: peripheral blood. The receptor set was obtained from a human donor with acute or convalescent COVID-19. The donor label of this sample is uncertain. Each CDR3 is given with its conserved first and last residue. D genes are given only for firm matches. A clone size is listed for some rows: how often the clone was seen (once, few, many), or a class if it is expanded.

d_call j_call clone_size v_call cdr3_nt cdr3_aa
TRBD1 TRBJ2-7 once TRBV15 TGTGCCACTTCCGGGACAGGGTTTTTCGAGCAGTACTTC CATSGTGFFEQYF
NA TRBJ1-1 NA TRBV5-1 TGCGCCAGCAGCTTGCAACAGAACACTGAAGCTTTCTTT CASSLQQNTEAFF
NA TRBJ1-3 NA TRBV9 TGTGCCAGCAGCGTAGAAGGGGCTGGAAACACCATATATTTT CASSVEGAGNTIYF
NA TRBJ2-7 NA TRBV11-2 TGTGCCAGCAGCTCCGACAGTTTTTCCTACGAGCAGTACTTC CASSSDSFSYEQYF
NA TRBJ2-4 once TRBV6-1 TGTGCCAGCAGTGATCTCTGGGGCCCGATGGCCATTCAGTACTTC CASSDLWGPMAIQYF
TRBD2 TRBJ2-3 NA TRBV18 TGTGCCAGCTCACCACCGGCTAGCGGGGGAGCAGATACGCAGTATTTT CASSPPASGGADTQYF
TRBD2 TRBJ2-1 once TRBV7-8 TGTGCCAGCAGTTCCCTAGCGGGGGTCTACAATGAGCAGTTCTTC CASSSLAGVYNEQFF
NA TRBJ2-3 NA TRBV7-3 TGTGCCAGCAGCGCTACCGGGGTTCACACAGATACGCAGTATTTT CASSATGVHTDTQYF
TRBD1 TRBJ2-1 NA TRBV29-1 TGCAGCGTTATATCAGGACAGGGTACTTACAATGAGCAGTTCTTC CSVISGQGTYNEQFF
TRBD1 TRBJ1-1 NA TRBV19 TGTGCCAGTAGGAAGACAGGGGGCCGCTTGAACACTGAAGCTTTCTTT CASRKTGGRLNTEAFF
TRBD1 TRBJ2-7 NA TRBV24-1 TGTGCCACCAGTGAGCCGGGACAGGGGCCCTCTGAGCAGTACTTC CATSEPGQGPSEQYF
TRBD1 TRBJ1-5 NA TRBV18 TGTGCCAGCTCCCCGGGACAGGGGGACCAGCCCCAGCATTTT CASSPGQGDQPQHF
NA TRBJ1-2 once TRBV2 TGTGCCAGCAGTGAGGACAGCCCTAACTATGGCTACACCTTC CASSEDSPNYGYTF
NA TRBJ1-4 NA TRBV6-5 TGTGCCAGCAGTACAGGTTTCCATGAAAAACTGTTTTTT CASSTGFHEKLFF
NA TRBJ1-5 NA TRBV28 TGTGCCAGCAGTCCGCGGGACTACAATCAGCCCCAGCATTTT CASSPRDYNQPQHF
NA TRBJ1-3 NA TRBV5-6 TGTGCCAGCAGCCCCGGGCGAACAGGAGTCCTGACCGGCGTATATTTT CASSPGRTGVLTGVYF
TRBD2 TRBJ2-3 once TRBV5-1 TGCGCCAGCAGCTATGGGACTAGCGGGGGTGGAGATACGCAGTATTTT CASSYGTSGGGDTQYF
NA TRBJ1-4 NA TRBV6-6 TGTGCCAGCAGTTCCTACGCGGGGGTTGAAAAACTGTTTTTT CASSSYAGVEKLFF
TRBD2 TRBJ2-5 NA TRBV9 TGTGCCAGCAGCCCCGGGACTAGCGGGCGCCAAGAGACCCAGTACTTC CASSPGTSGRQETQYF
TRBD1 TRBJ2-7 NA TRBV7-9 TGTGCCAGCAGCCCAGGGGGACAGGGGTACGAGCAGTACTTC CASSPGGQGYEQYF
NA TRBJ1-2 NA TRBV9 TGTGCCAGCAGCGTAGGACAAGTCTATGGCTACACCTTC CASSVGQVYGYTF
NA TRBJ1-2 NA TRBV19 TGTGCCAGTAGTTATACAGGGAACGCCTATGGCTACACCTTC CASSYTGNAYGYTF
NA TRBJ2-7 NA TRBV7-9 TGTGCCAGCAGCTTGTTCGTATCGGGGGACTACGAGCAGTACTTC CASSLFVSGDYEQYF
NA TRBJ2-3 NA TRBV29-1 TGCAGCGTTGAAGATCTTACAGATACGCAGTATTTT CSVEDLTDTQYF
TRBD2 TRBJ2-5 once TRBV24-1 TGTGCCACCAGTGGCGGGGGGCAGGGAGAACAGACCCAGTACTTC CATSGGGQGEQTQYF
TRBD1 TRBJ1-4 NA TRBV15 TGTGCCACCAGCAGCACAGGGGTAGGGGAAAAACTGTTTTTT CATSSTGVGEKLFF
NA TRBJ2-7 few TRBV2 TGTGCCAGCAGGGGAGGCGGACATCTGCAGTACTTC CASRGGGHLQYF
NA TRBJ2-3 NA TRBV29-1 TGCAGCGTTGCGACTTCGGGGGATACGCAGTATTTT CSVATSGDTQYF